This T cell receptor beta chain appears in the sequencing data of a study of cytomegalovirus exposure and HLA in healthy donors. Turning to the study itself: Samples from HLA-typed donors yielded 65 million to 85 million unique TCRs in an early data release. Of some 360 genotyped donors, about 80% clustered with self-reported Caucasian donors.

PCR was performed using 60 Vbeta and 13 Jbeta primers. Generated by immunoSEQ multiplex PCR, the TCRdb table keeps only in-frame clones and is missing some. This table holds 150,000 to 200,000 clones, roughly 80% found once. There are 17 residues in the CDR3. Trimming cost V 3 bases and J 0 bases, with 16 bases left between them. The TCR originated in a man aged 45-65 years in good health and CMV-seropositive. Input material: PBMCs. This rearrangement joins TRBV23-1 to TRBJ2-3; D perhaps matches TRBD1 (5 bases). TRBV23-1 is marked as an open reading frame, function uncertain. The CDR3 DNA follows: TGCGCCAGCAGTCATCCTCGCCCGACAGCGAGCACAGATACGCAGTATTTT. This gives the protein CASSHPRPTASTDTQYF.